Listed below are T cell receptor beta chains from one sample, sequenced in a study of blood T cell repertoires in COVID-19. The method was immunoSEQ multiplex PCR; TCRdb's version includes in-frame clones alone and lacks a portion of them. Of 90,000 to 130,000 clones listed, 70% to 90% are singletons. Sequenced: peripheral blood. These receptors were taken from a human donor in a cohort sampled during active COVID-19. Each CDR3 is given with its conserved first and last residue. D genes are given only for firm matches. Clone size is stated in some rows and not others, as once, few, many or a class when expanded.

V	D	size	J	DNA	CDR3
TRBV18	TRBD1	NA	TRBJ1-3	TGTGCCAGCTCATCGCCGGGACAGGGAGTCTCTGGAAACACCATATATTTT	CASSSPGQGVSGNTIYF
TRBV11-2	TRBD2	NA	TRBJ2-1	TGTGCCAGCAGCTTCTATATAGCGGGCTCCTACAATGAGCAGTTCTTC	CASSFYIAGSYNEQFF
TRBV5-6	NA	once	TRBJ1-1	TGTGCCAGCAGCTTGACTCCTACCCGGGGGACTGAAGCTTTCTTT	CASSLTPTRGTEAFF
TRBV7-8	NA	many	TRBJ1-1	TGTGCCAGCAGCTTAGTCGGCGGTTACATGAACACTGAAGCTTTCTTT	CASSLVGGYMNTEAFF
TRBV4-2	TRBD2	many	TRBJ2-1	TGTGCCAGCAGCCAAGGGTCGAGCGGGGGGGGAAATGAGCAGTTCTTC	CASSQGSSGGGNEQFF
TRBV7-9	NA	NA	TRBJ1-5	TGTGCCAGCAGCTTATGGCAAGATCAGCCCCAGCATTTT	CASSLWQDQPQHF
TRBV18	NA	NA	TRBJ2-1	TGTGCCAGCTCACCTTCCCAGGCCAATGAGCAGTTCTTC	CASSPSQANEQFF
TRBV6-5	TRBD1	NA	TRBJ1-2	TGTGCCAGTCGGGACAGGGGTTGGGGCTACACCTTC	CASRDRGWGYTF
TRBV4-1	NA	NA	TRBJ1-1	TGCGCCAGCAGCCAAGATGAAGACATATACTCTGAAGCTTTCTTT	CASSQDEDIYSEAFF
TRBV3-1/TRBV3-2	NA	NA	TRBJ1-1	TGTGCCAGCAGCCCGATCCACAGCTGGGGAGGAAGCTCTGAAGCTTTCTTT	CASSPIHSWGGSSEAFF
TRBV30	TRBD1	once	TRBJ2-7	TGTGCCTGGAGTAGCCGGGACAGGGGGCTTTACGAGCAGTACTTC	CAWSSRDRGLYEQYF
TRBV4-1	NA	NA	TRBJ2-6	TGCGCCAGCAGCCCCGAGGCCCCTGGGGCCAACGTCCTGACTTTC	CASSPEAPGANVLTF
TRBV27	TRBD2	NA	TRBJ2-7	TGTGCCAGCAGTTTATCCACGGGACTAGCCCCCTACGAGCAGTACTTC	CASSLSTGLAPYEQYF
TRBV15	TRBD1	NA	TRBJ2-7	TGTGCCACCAGCAGGCAATTGGGGGGACAGGGCTACGAGCAGTACTTC	CATSRQLGGQGYEQYF
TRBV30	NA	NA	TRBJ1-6	TGTGCCGGAAGGGCTGGACAGCCTAATTCACCCCTCCACTTT	CAGRAGQPNSPLHF
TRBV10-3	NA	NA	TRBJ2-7	TGTGCCATCAGTGACCCCGGGACAAGCGGACGAACCTACGAGCAGTACTTC	CAISDPGTSGRTYEQYF
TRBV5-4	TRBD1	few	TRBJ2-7	TGTGCCAGCAGCTTGGCGGGACAGGGGGCTGTCGAGCAGTACTTC	CASSLAGQGAVEQYF
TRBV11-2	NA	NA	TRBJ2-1	TGTGCCAGCAGCGAGCGACTTGCTAAAACCTACAATGAGCAGTTCTTC	CASSERLAKTYNEQFF
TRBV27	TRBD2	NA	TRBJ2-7	TGTGCCAGCAGTGGTGGCGGGAGTGTGTACGAGCAGTACTTC	CASSGGGSVYEQYF
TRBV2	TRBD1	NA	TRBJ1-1	TGTGCCAGCGGGGGACAGGGTGTAGTAACTGAAGCTTTCTTT	CASGGQGVVTEAFF
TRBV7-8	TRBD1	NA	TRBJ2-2	TGTGCCAGCAGCTTAGAGGTAGTATTTGACAGGGCGTTATACGCGAACACCGGGGAGCTGTTTTTT	CASSLEVVFDRALYANTGELFF
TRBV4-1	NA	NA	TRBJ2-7	TGCGCCAGCAGCCAAGATTTCGGTACCTACGAGCAGTACTTC	CASSQDFGTYEQYF
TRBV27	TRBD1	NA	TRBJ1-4	TGTGCCAGCAGTTCCGCCGGGACAGGGGGCTTTGCTAATGAAAAACTGTTTTTT	CASSSAGTGGFANEKLFF
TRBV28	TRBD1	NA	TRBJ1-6	TGTGCCAGCAGTTTACCGGACCCGGGACAGCTTAATTCACCCCTCCACTTT	CASSLPDPGQLNSPLHF
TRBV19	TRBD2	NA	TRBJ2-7	TGTGCCAGTAGCCCGAGGGGCACGGGGGGCTACGAGCAGTACTTC	CASSPRGTGGYEQYF
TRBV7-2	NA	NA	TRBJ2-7	TGTGCCAGCAGCCGGGACGGGAGCTCCTACGAGCAGTACTTC	CASSRDGSSYEQYF
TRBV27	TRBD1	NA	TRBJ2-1	TGTGCCAGCAGTAAACCACTCGACAGGGGCGCCTACAATGAGCAGTTCTTC	CASSKPLDRGAYNEQFF
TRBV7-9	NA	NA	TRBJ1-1	TGTGCCAGCAGATCCACGGGGAACACTGAAGCTTTCTTT	CASRSTGNTEAFF
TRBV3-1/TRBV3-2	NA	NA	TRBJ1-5	TGTGCCAGCAGCCTCTCACAGGGGCCCCAGCATTTT	CASSLSQGPQHF
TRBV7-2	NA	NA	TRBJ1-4	TGTGCCAGCAGCTTCCAGGCCCTCCAGGGGCTTCGAGAAAAACTGTTTTTT	CASSFQALQGLREKLFF
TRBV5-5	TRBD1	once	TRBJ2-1	TGTGCCAGCAGCCATACAGGGGCCCTTACAAATGAGCAGTTCTTC	CASSHTGALTNEQFF
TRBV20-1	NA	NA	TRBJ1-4	TGCAGTGCTAGTCATGCCAGGGAAGTGGAAAAACTGTTTTTT	CSASHAREVEKLFF
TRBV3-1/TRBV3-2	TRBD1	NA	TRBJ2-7	TGTGCCAGCAGCCAAGGGACAGGGGGCCGCTACGAGCAGTACTTC	CASSQGTGGRYEQYF
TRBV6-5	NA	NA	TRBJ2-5	TGTGCCAGCCGGAAACAACAGGTGATCCAAGAGACCCAGTACTTC	CASRKQQVIQETQYF
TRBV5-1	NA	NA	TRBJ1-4	TGCGCCAGCAGCTTGGGCACCTACCTAACTAATGAAAAACTGTTTTTT	CASSLGTYLTNEKLFF
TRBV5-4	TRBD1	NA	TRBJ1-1	TGTGCCAGCAGCGGATCTGGGACAGGGGGCGTCAAGACTGAAGCTTTCTTT	CASSGSGTGGVKTEAFF
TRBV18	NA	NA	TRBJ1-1	TGTGCCAGCTCACCACAACAAGGGGAAGAGGCTGAAGCTTTCTTT	CASSPQQGEEAEAFF
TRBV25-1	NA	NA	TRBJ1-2	TGTGCCAGCAGTGAATATTATCAGGCAAACGGACTTGGCTACACCTTC	CASSEYYQANGLGYTF
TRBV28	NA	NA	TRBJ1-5	TGTGCCAGCAGCTCGGGATCAAATAGCAATCAGCCCCAGCATTTT	CASSSGSNSNQPQHF
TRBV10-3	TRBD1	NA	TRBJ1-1	TGTGCCATCAGCAGCCGGGACAGGGGGTTAAGAACTGAAGCTTTCTTT	CAISSRDRGLRTEAFF
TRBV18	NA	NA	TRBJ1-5	TGTGCCAGCTCACCACGCTCGACAGCCGATCAGCCCCAGCATTTT	CASSPRSTADQPQHF
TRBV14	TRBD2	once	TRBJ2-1	TGTGCCAGCAGCCATCCTAGCGGGGGGTCGTTGTTGTCCTACAATGAGCAGTTCTTC	CASSHPSGGSLLSYNEQFF
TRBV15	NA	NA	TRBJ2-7	TGTGCCACCAGCAGAAGGGCGACTACCTTGGGAAAGGAGCAGTACTTC	CATSRRATTLGKEQYF
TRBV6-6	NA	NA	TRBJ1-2	TGTGCCAGCAGTTCTGCGGGGAATCCTAACTATGGCTACACCTTC	CASSSAGNPNYGYTF
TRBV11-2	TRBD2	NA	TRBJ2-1	TGTGCCAGCAGCTTACTCCCACTAGCGGGATACAATGAGCAGTTCTTC	CASSLLPLAGYNEQFF
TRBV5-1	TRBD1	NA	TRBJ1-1	TGCGCCAGCAGCATGGGACAGGAGAACACTGAAGCTTTCTTT	CASSMGQENTEAFF
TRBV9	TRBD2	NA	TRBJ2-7	TGTGCCAGCAGCGTAGGAGGCGGGAGGGCCATGTTTAACGAGCAGTACTTC	CASSVGGGRAMFNEQYF
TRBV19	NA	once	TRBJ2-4	TGTGCCAGTAGTATAGATCACCAGTTAGCCAAAAACATTCAGTACTTC	CASSIDHQLAKNIQYF
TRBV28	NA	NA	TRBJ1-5	TGTGCCAGCAGTCCTAGGGGCAGCCGTCATGGCGGTCAGCCCCAGCATTTT	CASSPRGSRHGGQPQHF